A selection of T cell receptor beta chains follows, all from one sample in a study of shared clonotypes between healthy human individuals. Only in-frame clones appear in the TCRdb table, and some are missing; sequencing was by immunoSEQ multiplex PCR. The data hold about 2 million clones, with roughly 95% observed a single time. Specimen: naive CD4+ T cells sorted from blood. The receptors were gathered from a man aged 18-30 years in good health. CDR3s include the opening cysteine and the closing phenylalanine or tryptophan. The order of the fields is D gene, V gene, clone size, J gene, CDR3 DNA, CDR3 protein. The D gene is left open where the match is weak. Part of the rows lack a size; the others show once, few, many or a class for expanded clones.

>TRBD1|TRBV5-4|-|TRBJ2-1
TGTGCCAGCTCTCCCGGACAGGGGGCGTTCAATGAGCAGTTCTTC
CASSPGQGAFNEQFF
>TRBD1|TRBV30|-|TRBJ2-1
TGTGCCTGGAGTGGGGACAGGGGGAATGAGCAGTTCTTC
CAWSGDRGNEQFF
>TRBD2|TRBV11-2|-|TRBJ2-5
TGTGCCAGCAGTACCGGGACTAGCGGGAGTTATGAGACCCAGTACTTC
CASSTGTSGSYETQYF
>-|TRBV18|-|TRBJ2-7
TGTGCCAGCTCACCACCGAGCAGGTACGGTAGAGTTCAGCAGTACTTC
CASSPPSRYGRVQQYF
>TRBD1|TRBV6-5|-|TRBJ2-7
TGTGCCAGCAGTTACGATGGACAGGGCGAGCAGTACTTC
CASSYDGQGEQYF
>-|TRBV11-2|many|TRBJ2-3
TGTGCCAGCAGCCCACCGGAGAACACAGATACGCAGTATTTT
CASSPPENTDTQYF
>-|TRBV30|once|TRBJ2-4
TGTGCCTGGAGTAAGGGCCCCTTGAGGACCAAAAACATTCAGTACTTC
CAWSKGPLRTKNIQYF
>-|TRBV6-1|-|TRBJ2-7
TGTGCCAGCAGTGAAGCGGGGAAGTCGTACTTC
CASSEAGKSYF
>-|TRBV18|once|TRBJ1-2
TGTGCCAGCTCACCGCAACAGGGTATGGTCGCGGGCTACACCTTC
CASSPQQGMVAGYTF
>TRBD1|TRBV28|-|TRBJ1-2
TGTGCCAGCAGCTTACCGGGACAGGGGTATGAAGGCTACACCTTC
CASSLPGQGYEGYTF
>-|TRBV27|once|TRBJ2-5
TGTGCCAGCAGTTCGCGACGCCTGTACCAAGAGACCCAGTACTTC
CASSSRRLYQETQYF
>TRBD2|TRBV2|-|TRBJ2-5
TGTGCCAGCAGTCGCGGGAGGGGAAACCAAGAGACCCAGTACTTC
CASSRGRGNQETQYF
>-|TRBV28|-|TRBJ1-2
TGTGCCAGCAGTTTGGGGGCGAACTATGGCTACACCTTC
CASSLGANYGYTF
>TRBD1|TRBV2|-|TRBJ1-2
TGTGCCAGCCAGGGGACAGCCCCCCCGGGCTACACCTTC
CASQGTAPPGYTF
>TRBD1|TRBV29-1|-|TRBJ2-1
TGCAGCGTTGACGATTTAGCGGACAGGGCAATTTCCTTCAATGAGCAGTTCTTC
CSVDDLADRAISFNEQFF
>-|TRBV18|-|TRBJ2-7
TGTGCCAGCTCACCTTCCGGGACCTACGAGCAGTACTTC
CASSPSGTYEQYF
>TRBD2|TRBV5-8|-|TRBJ2-2
TGTGCCAGCAGCTTGGCCCCTAAGACTAGCGGGTTTAACACCGGGGAGCTGTTTTTT
CASSLAPKTSGFNTGELFF
>-|TRBV5-1|-|TRBJ1-5
TGCGCCAGCAGCTTGGACAGTAGCAATCAGCCCCAGCATTTT
CASSLDSSNQPQHF
>-|TRBV5-1|-|TRBJ1-2
TGCGCCAGCAGCTCGCCAGGAATAGGGAGAAGTAACTATGGCTACACCTTC
CASSSPGIGRSNYGYTF
>-|TRBV4-2|-|TRBJ2-3
TGTGCCAGCAGCCAAGATCAAAGCGGGACAGATACGCAGTATTTT
CASSQDQSGTDTQYF
>TRBD2|TRBV6-1|-|TRBJ2-2
TGTGCCAGCAGTGTGACCCTAGCGGGGGGAAACACCGGGGAGCTGTTTTTT
CASSVTLAGGNTGELFF
>-|TRBV9|-|TRBJ1-5
TGTGCCAGCAGTTCAGACGGACTAACCAATCAGCCCCAGCATTTT
CASSSDGLTNQPQHF
>-|TRBV7-2|-|TRBJ1-2
TGTGCCAGCAGCTTAGTCGGTAGGGTATCTGGCTACACCTTC
CASSLVGRVSGYTF
>-|TRBV2|-|TRBJ1-4
TGTGCCAGCAGTGATGGGATGGACCGTTTTTTT
CASSDGMDRFF
>TRBD2|TRBV11-2|once|TRBJ2-5
TGTGCCAGCAGCCCCCCGACTAGTAGCGGGAGTGAGACCCAGTACTTC
CASSPPTSSGSETQYF
>-|TRBV5-1|once|TRBJ1-1
TGCGCCAGCAGCTTGGGGCGCCAGAACACTGAAGCTTTCTTT
CASSLGRQNTEAFF
>TRBD1|TRBV6-5|-|TRBJ2-3
TGTGCCAGCAGTTACAGGGGGCCAAGTACAGATACGCAGTATTTT
CASSYRGPSTDTQYF
>TRBD1|TRBV5-4|-|TRBJ2-6
TGTGCCAGCAGCAAGGGACAGGGGGCAAAGAAGCTCTCTGGGGCCAACGTCCTGACTTTC
CASSKGQGAKKLSGANVLTF
>-|TRBV14|-|TRBJ2-3
TGTGCCAGCAGCCAAAGGTTAAGCACAGATACGCAGTATTTT
CASSQRLSTDTQYF
>-|TRBV6-6|-|TRBJ1-1
TGTGCCAGCAGTTACGGACAGTCGAACACTGAAGCTTTCTTT
CASSYGQSNTEAFF
>-|TRBV25-1|-|TRBJ1-4
TGTGCCAGCAGGGAGAATGAAAAACTGTTTTTT
CASRENEKLFF
>-|TRBV28|-|TRBJ1-2
TGTGCCAGCAGTTTAGGCCGAAGTTATGGCTACACCTTC
CASSLGRSYGYTF
>TRBD1|TRBV19|-|TRBJ1-5
TGTGCCAGTACCGCACAGGGGTCTAGCAATCAGCCCCAGCATTTT
CASTAQGSSNQPQHF
>TRBD1|TRBV6-6|-|TRBJ2-5
TGTGCCAGCAGTTACTCGGGACAGCCAGAGACCCAGTACTTC
CASSYSGQPETQYF